This TCR beta chain is drawn from a study of molecular identifiers for immune sequencing clone quantification. Study-wide findings and caveats: Clones of above 20 RNA copies carried over 97% of effector molecules; in naive cells they carried under 1%. Researchers reportedly could pick up spiked Jurkat TCR RNA from one cell mixed into over 900,000 naive cells.

MiXCR, run by TCRdb on the PCR reads, gives a single entry per CDR3 protein. The sample yields about 640,000 distinct CDR3 sequences, just under 20% seen once. This clonotype has only a few counts. The target antigen is unknown. Material: naive CD8+ T cells from blood, with Jurkat cell RNA spiked in. The subset is: FACS-sorted CD8+CD4-CCR7+CD45RA+ naive T cells. The TCR was taken from a human donor in good health. Some libraries in this study had Jurkat cell RNA spiked in.

CDR3 sequence reads: CASSPESGRNTGELFF. CDR3 coding DNA: TGCGCCAGCAGCCCCGAGAGTGGCCGAAACACCGGGGAGCTGTTTTTT. The chain links TRBV4-3 to TRBJ2-2, with D unclear. V was pared by 4 bases and J by 2 bases, with 14 bases between. The CDR3 has 16 residues. Germline loops: CDR1 LGHNA, CDR2 YSLEER.